Shown below are 27 T cell receptor beta chains from a single sample sequenced in a study of Graves' ophthalmopathy and Graves' hyperthyroidism. Beta-chain TCR CDR3 regions were amplified from RNA transcripts. HTBI-primed RT-PCR formed the first round, and a multiplex PCR formed the second. MiXCR, applied by TCRdb to the multiplex PCR reads, yields one record per CDR3 protein. The sample consists of 580,000 or so distinct CDR3 sequences, 35% to 40% of them appearing once. Sequenced sample: peripheral blood or thyroid tissue (not recorded which). The receptors come from an adult man with Graves' hyperthyroidism.

The chain has TRBV20-1 and TRBJ2-5; D not certain. The germline gives CDR1 DFQATT, CDR2 SNEGSKA (reference sequence). V lost 0 bases and J 5 bases, leaving 16 bases between the germline ends. This CDR3 is 15 amino acids long. As DNA, the CDR3 is TGCAGTGCTAGAGATCACCCCAGCACCGGGGAGACCCAGTACTTC. Translating it yields CSARDHPSTGETQYF.

This clonotype was seen a few times. This chain connects TRBV7-9 to TRBJ2-2, with 8 bases identical to TRBD1. The CDR3 has 16 amino acids. CDR1 and CDR2 from the germline V gene are SEHNR and FQNEAQ (reference sequence). With V trimmed by 7 bases and J by 4 bases, 11 bases remained unmatched. This chain's CDR3 is CASTAGQGQITGELFF. The CDR3 bases are TGTGCCAGCACCGCCGGACAGGGTCAGATCACCGGGGAGCTGTTTTTT.

V usage is TRBV7-2 and J usage is TRBJ2-5; D gene unclear. Germline V lookup: CDR1 SGHTA, CDR2 FQGNSA. The CDR3 is 13 amino acids. The V and J ends lost 6 bases and 2 bases respectively, with 10 bases between them. CDR3 region: CASRKQAQETQYF. The CDR3 coding sequence is TGTGCCAGCAGGAAGCAGGCACAAGAGACCCAGTACTTC.

The chain is built from TRBV7-9 and TRBJ2-7; tentative D call: TRBD1 (7 bases). Trimming took off 6 bases at V and 6 bases at J, with 21 bases between the two ends. This CDR3 has 15 amino acids. Germline assignment: CDR1 SEHNR and CDR2 FQNEAQ (reference sequence). CDR3 nucleotide sequence: TGTGCCAGCAGTTCCGGGGGACCTTCAGGGGGCGAGCAGTACTTC. Encoded protein: CASSSGGPSGGEQYF.

This clonotype was seen at least ten times. CDR3 nucleotides: TGTGCCAGCAGCTTCCCGGGAAACGGACCTGGGGCCAACGTCCTGACTTTC. It is translated as CASSFPGNGPGANVLTF. The rearrangement links TRBV5-8 to TRBJ2-6, with D perhaps matching TRBD2 (5 bases). Germline loops: CDR1 SGHTS, CDR2 YDEGEE. Trimming cost V 2 bases and J 2 bases, with 14 bases left between them. The CDR3 is 17 residues long.

The chain carries TRBV5-1 and TRBJ2-1, with D maybe TRBD2 (5 bases). The V and J ends lost 0 bases and 2 bases respectively, with 12 bases between them. The germline V gene has CDR1 SGHRS and CDR2 YFSETQ. This CDR3 spans 16 amino acids. CDR3 region: CASSLGLARAYNEQFF. The CDR3 nucleotides read TGCGCCAGCAGCTTGGGACTGGCGCGGGCCTACAATGAGCAGTTCTTC.

This clonotype was counted only a few times. The chain carries TRBV5-8 and TRBJ2-7, with D perhaps matching TRBD1 or TRBD2 (5 bases each). Germline CDR1 SGHTS, CDR2 YDEGEE. The CDR3 contains 15 residues. Trimming pared 4 bases from V and 0 bases from J, leaving 14 bases between. This CDR3 is CASSLPGRRSYEQYF. In nucleotides, the CDR3 is TGTGCCAGCAGCCTGCCGGGACGCCGCTCCTACGAGCAGTACTTC.

This rearrangement joins TRBV5-6 to TRBJ2-5; 8 nucleotides agree with TRBD1. CDR3 length: 16 residues. Germline trimming cut 0 bases from V and 5 bases from J; bases unmatched to any gene: 9. The germline CDR1 and CDR2 sequences are SGHDT and YYEEEE. CDR3 protein: CASSLEQGERGETQYF. The DNA for the CDR3 is TGTGCCAGCAGCTTGGAACAGGGGGAGCGTGGGGAGACCCAGTACTTC.

This clonotype was recorded at least ten times. This chain links TRBV10-3 with TRBJ1-4; D might be TRBD1 (5 bases). CDR1 ENHRY and CDR2 SYGVKD come from the germline V gene. V was trimmed by 7 bases and J by 0 bases, leaving 12 bases between them. The CDR3 consists of 15 residues. The CDR3 sequence is CAIISQGATNEKLFF. The DNA of the CDR3 is TGTGCCATCATATCTCAGGGTGCAACTAATGAAAAACTGTTTTTT.

This clonotype was detected a few times. The genes are TRBV20-1 and TRBJ1-1; no firm D call. V was trimmed by 0 bases and J by 4 bases, leaving 21 bases between them. This CDR3 comprises 17 residues. Germline V CDR1 and CDR2: DFQATT, SNEGSKA (reference sequence). The CDR3 region is CSARDLAEEGVGTEAFF. CDR3 DNA sequence: TGCAGTGCTAGAGATCTAGCGGAGGAGGGTGTAGGCACTGAAGCTTTCTTT.

Worth noting for this clonotype: Given a much more abundant clone one base away, this may be a read error. V is TRBV25-1 and J is TRBJ2-5, with unresolved D. V lost 4 bases, J lost 5 bases, and 11 bases lay in between. Germline V gene data show CDR1 as MGHDK and CDR2 as SYGVNS. The CDR3 consists of 13 residues. The CDR3 region has the DNA TGTGCCAGCAGTGCTTCAATCGAGGAGACCCAGTACTTC. As protein: CASSASIEETQYF.

In regard to this clonotype: At one boundary the junction diverges from the germline segment, which might be a read error. This chain connects TRBV12-3 or TRBV12-4 to TRBJ1-3, with unresolved D. CDR3 size: 14 residues. CDR3 nucleotide sequence: TGTGTCAGCAGTTTAACAGCCTCTGGAAACACCATATATTTT. Residues: CVSSLTASGNTIYF.

This clonotype was counted ten times or more. The chain is built from TRBV2 and TRBJ2-7; D is possibly TRBD1 (6 bases). V dropped 3 bases and J dropped 0 bases, with 9 bases sitting between them. The CDR3 covers 14 residues. Germline lookup yields CDR1 SNHLY and CDR2 FYNNEI. CDR3 sequence reads: CASSESRGSYEQYF. CDR3 coding DNA: TGTGCCAGCAGTGAGAGCAGGGGCTCCTACGAGCAGTACTTC.

This chain uses TRBV7-9 with TRBJ2-7; no clear D gene. With 0 bases removed from V and 2 bases from J, the gap between germline ends came to 11 bases. CDR3 length: 15 amino acids. Germline CDR1 and CDR2: SEHNR and FQNEAQ (reference sequence). The DNA of the CDR3 is TGTGCCAGCAGCTTAGCGCTAGGGATAACCTACGAGCAGTACTTC. Its protein product is CASSLALGITYEQYF. Combining the CDR3 with reference TRBV7-9 and TRBJ2-7 gives the whole variable domain DTGVSQNPRHKITKRGQNVTFRCDPISEHNRLYWYRQTLGQGPEFLTYFQNEAQLEKSRLLSDRFSAERPKGSFSTLEIQRTEQGDSAMYLCASSLALGITYEQYFGPGTRLTVT.

About this clonotype: The junction and the germline gene differ at one end; a read error may be behind it. The V call is TRBV19, the J call TRBJ2-2; D is perhaps TRBD2 (6 bases). In germline, CDR1 is LNHDA, CDR2 SQIVND (reference sequence). This CDR3 comprises 14 residues. This chain's CDR3 is CASSIDYYTGGLFF. The DNA for the CDR3 is TGTGCCAGTAGTATAGACTACTACACCGGGGGGCTGTTTTTT.

Written as DNA, the CDR3 is TGTGCCAGCAGCCCGGAGGGACAAATGAACACTGAAGCTTTCTTT. Amino acids: CASSPEGQMNTEAFF. This chain joins TRBV5-5 and TRBJ1-1, with D possibly TRBD1 on 6 matching bases. Trimming shortened V by 4 bases and J by 0 bases, and 13 bases separated the two germline ends. The CDR3 extends over 15 amino acids. Germline CDR1 reads SGHKS; CDR2 reads YYEKEE (reference sequence).

The chain joins TRBV5-4 to TRBJ1-6; D remains ambiguous. The V end was cut by 0 bases, the J end by 4 bases, with 8 bases between. Germline V gives CDR1 SGHNT, CDR2 YYREEE (reference sequence). CDR3 size: 15 residues. The CDR3 sequence: CASSLAPGYNSPLHF. The CDR3 nucleotides are TGTGCCAGCAGCTTGGCCCCCGGGTATAATTCACCCCTCCACTTT.

This clonotype was seen repeatedly, ten times or more. This chain uses TRBV12-3 or TRBV12-4 with TRBJ2-2, with 7 bases aligning to TRBD2. The ends lost 6 bases at V and 0 bases at J; junction bases unmatched: 7. CDR3 length equals 16 residues. CDR3 amino acids: CASSGTSATNTGELFF. The CDR3 bases are TGTGCCAGCAGCGGTACTAGCGCGACGAACACCGGGGAGCTGTTTTTT.

This clonotype was detected a few times. The CDR3 DNA reads TGCAGCGTTGGGGGACTAGTGGGCGCAGATACGCAGTATTTT. This encodes CSVGGLVGADTQYF. The genes are TRBV29-1 and TRBJ2-3; TRBD2 matches 8 bases. Per germline, CDR1 SQVTM and CDR2 ANQGSEA. The junction had 7 bases not matched to a gene; V was cut back by 4 bases and J by 4 bases. The CDR3 extends over 14 amino acids.

The chain is built from TRBV19 and TRBJ2-6, with TRBD1 identical over 9 bases. Unmatched junction bases numbered 4, after V lost 8 bases and J lost 2 bases. Germline CDR1 and CDR2: LNHDA and SQIVND (reference sequence). The CDR3 extends over 15 amino acids. This CDR3 is CASRQGGPGANVLTF. CDR3 DNA: TGTGCCAGTCGACAGGGGGGCCCTGGGGCCAACGTCCTGACTTTC.

The chain is built from TRBV7-8 and TRBJ1-2, with 8 bases aligning to TRBD1. CDR3 length equals 14 residues. Germline V lookup: CDR1 SGHVS, CDR2 FQNEAQ. Trimming took 5 bases from V and 6 from J; bases not matched to a gene: 8. The CDR3 reads CASSIMQGANGYTF. The CDR3 nucleotides are TGTGCCAGCAGCATTATGCAGGGGGCGAATGGCTACACCTTC.

The rearrangement links TRBV19 to TRBJ1-6; D ambiguous. The CDR3 runs to 15 residues. V was trimmed by 7 bases and J by 7 bases, leaving 17 bases between them. The germline V gene has CDR1 LNHDA and CDR2 SQIVND (reference sequence). The CDR3 region is CASTRRTDVNSPLHF. CDR3 bases: TGTGCCAGTACACGTCGTACGGATGTAAATTCACCCCTCCACTTT.

This clonotype was observed at least ten times. The J gene is TRBJ1-5, the V gene TRBV2; D gene unclear. The germline V and J ends were trimmed by 7 bases and 4 bases, with 17 bases remaining between them. There are 15 residues in the CDR3. CDR1 SNHLY and CDR2 FYNNEI come from the germline V gene. CDR3 amino acids: CASTSRHLSNQPQHF. CDR3 bases: TGTGCCAGCACGTCACGGCATCTTAGTAATCAGCCCCAGCATTTT.

In its sample, this clonotype was seen many times. This sequence joins TRBV5-4 and TRBJ2-7; weak D call: TRBD2 (5 bases). Trimming removed 0 bases at V and 0 bases at J, with 10 bases between. Germline CDR1 reads SGHNT; CDR2 reads YYREEE (reference sequence). The CDR3 contains 15 residues. The CDR3 bases are TGTGCCAGCAGCTTGGGTCGGGGAAGCTCCTACGAGCAGTACTTC. Amino acid sequence: CASSLGRGSSYEQYF.

This clonotype has a count of ten or more. This sequence joins TRBV5-8 and TRBJ1-1; 7 nucleotides match TRBD1. After removal of 4 bases from V and 1 base from J, the junction contained 7 bases not matched to a gene. The germline V gene encodes CDR1 SGHTS and CDR2 YDEGEE. The CDR3 totals 15 residues. CDR3 sequence: CASSSGQAGNTEAFF. CDR3 DNA sequence: TGTGCCAGCAGCAGCGGACAGGCGGGGAACACTGAAGCTTTCTTT.

Remarks on this clonotype: Sequence at one end of the junction differs from germline and may be a read error. J is TRBJ2-7 and V is TRBV2; possible D gene TRBD1, 6 bases. The CDR3 loop spans 12 amino acids. Germline-derived CDR1 and CDR2 are SNHLY and FYNNEI. CDR3 bases: TGTGCCAGTTGGGGGCTCGCCTACGAGCAGCACTTC. Its translation is CASWGLAYEQHF.

Comment on this clonotype: Given a much more abundant clone one base away, this may be a read error. This sequence joins TRBV7-9 and TRBJ1-3; TRBD1 matches at 8 bases. The CDR3 spans 17 residues. Germline assignment: CDR1 SEHNR and CDR2 FQNEAQ (reference sequence). This chain's CDR3 is CANSTVGQGGSGNTIYF. Here the CDR3 DNA reads TGTGCCAACAGCACCGTCGGACAGGGCGGCTCTGGAAACACCATATATTTT.